The subject of this entry is one T cell receptor (beta chain). Its antigen is unknown. This may stem from a read error, because a much larger clone lies one nucleotide away. These data belong to a study of T cell repertoires in cytomegalovirus infection (dated by TCRdb to about 2019). Turning to the overall study: Because public TCR beta signatures pointed to carriage of CMV infection together with the matching HLA type, the HLA type of each donor mattered for the analysis. The paper's findings and limits, for the study overall: The ex vivo response was dominated by HLA-C-restricted CMV-specific TCR beta clonotypes, which also provided the single most frequent clonotype in two of eight donors. In both this cohort and an independent cohort of over 350 donors, the cumulative frequency of public TCR beta family members distinguished carriers of CMV infection plus the relevant HLA type.

Sequenced on an Illumina HiSeq 1500. TCRdb reprocessed the public reads (quality trimming at Q25 with fastp, clone calling with MiXCR) and kept in-frame beta chains. One record per CDR3 amino acid sequence lists the most common genes and DNA. This sample has over 300,000 distinct CDR3 sequences in its table, and 15% to 20% of those were observed once. Jointly, the top ten make up about 11% of the sample. This TCR was recovered from a human donor in good health (CMV status not recorded). Some clones in this sample may be carry-over from other donors' samples. Sequencing was done on a sample of PBMCs.

The nucleotide sequence reads as follows: TGTGCCATCAGCCTGGAATCGACAACCGGGGAGCAGTACTTC. It translates to CAISLESTTGEQYF. This receptor chain uses TRBV28 and TRBJ2-7; no confident D gene assignment can be made. Trimming takes 10 bases from V and 7 bases from J, and the germline ends sit 23 bases apart. The CDR3 holds 14 amino acids from the cysteine to the phenylalanine. The read is trimmed to its CDR3 DNA, 42 bases read in frame from base 1. In the germline V gene, CDR1 corresponds to MDHEN and CDR2 to SYDVKM.